The clone carrying this T cell receptor beta chain appeared many times. This entry belongs to a study of CD8+CD57+ T cells in acquired aplastic anemia. Germline CDR1 reads MNHNY; CDR2 reads SVGAGI (reference sequence). Deletions cut 0 bases from V and 4 bases from J, with 9 bases between. The CDR3 is 15 amino acids. The TCR beta profiling, which covered VDJ combination and CDR3 sequence, was carried out using genomic DNA as the template. MiXCR was run by TCRdb on the reads, yielding one entry per CDR3 protein. The sample includes 200,000 to 250,000 distinct CDR3 sequences, around 49% seen only once; the top ten take 20%. Only patients with CD8+CD57+ cell expansion on flow cytometry were chosen for sequencing.

This clonotype was sampled from a human donor with aplastic anemia. The chain joins TRBV6-6 to TRBJ1-4, with D unresolved. The sample consisted of sorted CD4+, CD8+, or CD8+CD57+ T cells (not recorded which) from PBMCs. This CDR3 is CASSYSTAGNEKLFF. The CDR3 DNA reads TGTGCCAGCAGTTACTCGACGGCGGGTAATGAAAAACTGTTTTTT.